This T cell receptor beta chain was captured in a study of molecular identifiers for immune sequencing clone quantification. This clonotype has at least ten counts. MiXCR, run by TCRdb on the PCR reads, gives a single entry per CDR3 protein. Here the sample spans under 800,000 distinct CDR3 sequences, approximately 24% being singletons. Germline V CDR1 and CDR2: SEHNR, FQNEAQ (reference sequence). There are 13 residues in the CDR3. Trimming took off 6 bases at V and 5 bases at J, with 13 bases between the two ends. CD8+CD4-CCR7+CD45RA+ cells were sorted as naive CD8 T cells. The sequencing input was naive CD8+ T cells from blood, with Jurkat cell RNA spiked in. Described subset: FACS-sorted CD8+CD4-CCR7+CD45RA+ naive T cells. This sequence was found in a human donor in good health. Some libraries in this study had Jurkat cell RNA spiked in. The chain couples TRBV7-9 to TRBJ1-1; no clear D. The CDR3 protein is CASSLVGNTEAFF. The CDR3 nucleotides are TGTGCCAGCAGTTTGGTGGGAAATACTGAAGCTTTCTTT.